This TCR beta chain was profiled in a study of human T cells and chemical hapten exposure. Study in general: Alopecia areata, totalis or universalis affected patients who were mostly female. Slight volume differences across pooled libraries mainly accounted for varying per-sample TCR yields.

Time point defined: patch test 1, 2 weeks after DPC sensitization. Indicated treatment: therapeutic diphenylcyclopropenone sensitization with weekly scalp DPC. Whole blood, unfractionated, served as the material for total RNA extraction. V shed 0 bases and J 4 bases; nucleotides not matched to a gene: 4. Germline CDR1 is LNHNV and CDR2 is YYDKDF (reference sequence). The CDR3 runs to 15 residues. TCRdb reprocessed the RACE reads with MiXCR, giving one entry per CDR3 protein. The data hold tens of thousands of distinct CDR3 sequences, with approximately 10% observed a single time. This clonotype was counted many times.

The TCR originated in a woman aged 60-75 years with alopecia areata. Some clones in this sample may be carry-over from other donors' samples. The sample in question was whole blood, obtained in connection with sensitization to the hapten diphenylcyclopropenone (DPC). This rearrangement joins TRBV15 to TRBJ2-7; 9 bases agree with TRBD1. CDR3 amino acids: CATSRDRTGDYEQYF. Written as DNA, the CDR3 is TGTGCCACCAGCAGAGATCGGACAGGGGATTACGAGCAGTACTTC.